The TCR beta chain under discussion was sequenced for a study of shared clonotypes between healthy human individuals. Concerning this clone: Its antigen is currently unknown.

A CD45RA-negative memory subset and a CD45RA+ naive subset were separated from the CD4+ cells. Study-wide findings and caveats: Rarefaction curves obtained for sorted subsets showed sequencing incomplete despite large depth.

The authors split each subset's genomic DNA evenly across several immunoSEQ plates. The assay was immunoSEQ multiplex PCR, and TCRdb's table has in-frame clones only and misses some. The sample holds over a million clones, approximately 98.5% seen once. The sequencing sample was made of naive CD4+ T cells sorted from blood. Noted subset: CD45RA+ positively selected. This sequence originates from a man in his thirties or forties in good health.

This CDR3 reads CASSQEGRFSYEQYF. The CDR3 DNA reads TGCGCCAGCAGCCAAGAGGGGAGGTTTTCCTACGAGCAGTACTTC. The chain couples TRBV4-3 to TRBJ2-7, with D maybe TRBD2 (6 bases). This CDR3 spans 15 amino acids. Germline-derived CDR1 and CDR2 are LGHNA and YSLEER. Trimming shortened V by 0 bases and J by 1 base, and 10 bases separated the two germline ends.